This T cell receptor (beta chain) was retrieved from a study of radiation and T cells in renal cell carcinoma. Findings and caveats of the study: In blood, top tumor clones expanded by 2 weeks, shrinking by 4.

To note about this clone: What it binds is not known.

Some clones are missing from TCRdb's copy, which holds only in-frame ones; the method was immunoSEQ multiplex PCR. This sample has around 94,000 clones, with 75% to 90% found just once. The time point was: baseline pretreatment blood. Stated treatment: 15 Gy SBRT to primary tumor, nephrectomy 4 weeks later. After SBRT, blood was collected at 2 and 4 weeks, plus baseline. The CDR3 extends over 14 amino acids. V was shortened by 6 bases and J by 4 bases, with 15 bases between the two germline ends. The germline V gene has CDR1 SGHDN and CDR2 FVKESK. The sequences come from blood, collected from a patient whose treatment included radiotherapy and nephrectomy. The receptor's source is a man between 50 and 59 years old with renal cell carcinoma. The V call is TRBV14, the J call TRBJ1-2; D gene unclear. The CDR3 here is CASSPFTGLYGYTF. The CDR3 bases are TGTGCCAGCAGTCCTTTCACGGGCCTCTATGGCTACACCTTC.